Each of the 20 T cell receptor beta chains below was sequenced from the same sample in a study of shared clonotypes between healthy human individuals. Sequenced by immunoSEQ multiplex PCR; TCRdb stores in-frame clones only, minus some. Among around 700,000 clones listed, 72% were seen once. The specimen sequenced was memory CD4+ T cells sorted from blood. Subset specified: CD45RA-negative fraction. These receptors were taken from a woman in her twenties or thirties in good health.

The chain joins TRBV28 to TRBJ1-1; TRBD1 agrees at 7 bases. J was trimmed by 7 bases and V by 4 bases; bases with no gene match: 15. Looked up from germline, CDR1 is MDHEN and CDR2 is SYDVKM. The CDR3 has 16 residues. The CDR3 coding sequence is TGTGCCAGCAGTTCCCCCGCGACAGGGAAAGCTAGTGAAGCTTTCTTT. Protein: CASSSPATGKASEAFF.

The chain uses TRBV19 and TRBJ2-5; weak D call: TRBD1 (6 bases). V was clipped by 4 bases and J by 4 bases, with 16 bases between them. The CDR3 runs 15 residues. Germline lookup yields CDR1 LNHDA and CDR2 SQIVND (reference sequence). CDR3 sequence (DNA): TGTGCCAGTAGTACGCGGTCCTCAGGGGTAGAGACCCAGTACTTC. The encoded protein is CASSTRSSGVETQYF.

The J gene is TRBJ2-5, the V gene TRBV28; TRBD2 matches 10 bases. The J call could be wrong; TRBJ2-7 is a better fit for the DNA end. This CDR3 comprises 17 residues. The V gene's germline CDR1 is MDHEN and CDR2 SYDVKM. The CDR3 sequence: CASSLVTGASGRYEQYF. CDR3 DNA sequence: TGTGCCAGCAGTTTAGTTACTGGGGCTAGCGGGAGATACGAGCAGTACTTC.

This clone has just one count. The chain joins TRBV6-6 to TRBJ2-1; TRBD2 matches at 7 bases. V gave up 6 bases and J gave up 8 bases; unmatched junction bases: 13. CDR1 MNHNY and CDR2 SVGAGI come from the germline V gene (reference sequence). This CDR3 comprises 15 residues. CDR3 protein: CASSTGPGLVDEQFF. CDR3 sequence (DNA): TGTGCCAGCAGCACGGGACCTGGACTAGTCGATGAGCAGTTCTTC.

V and J are TRBV27 and TRBJ1-1; no definite D call. This CDR3 contains 13 residues. V shed 0 bases and J shed 3 bases, with 5 bases lying between them. CDR1 is MNHEY and CDR2 is SMNVEV in the germline V gene (reference sequence). The CDR3 DNA reads as TGTGCCAGCAGTTTATCCCGGGACACTGAAGCTTTCTTT. It encodes CASSLSRDTEAFF.

The chain couples TRBV9 to TRBJ2-1, with 9 bases aligning to TRBD2. J lost 4 bases, V lost 0 bases, and 2 bases had no gene match. CDR3 length equals 15 residues. The germline CDR1 and CDR2 sequences are SGDLS and YYNGEE. CDR3 bases: TGTGCCAGCAGCGTAGCGACTAGCGGATACAATGAGCAGTTCTTC. Residues: CASSVATSGYNEQFF.

The rearrangement uses TRBV28 and TRBJ1-2; 8 bases line up with TRBD1. The CDR3 runs 14 residues. V was pared by 4 bases and J by 2 bases, with 3 bases of the junction left unmatched. Germline V lookup: CDR1 MDHEN, CDR2 SYDVKM. CDR3 region: CASSSTGVNYGYTF. The CDR3 bases are TGTGCCAGCAGTTCGACAGGGGTGAACTATGGCTACACCTTC.

The DNA for the CDR3 is TGTGCCAGCAGGTTGGGGACCCGAAACCGTGCCAGCGACACAGATACGCAGTATTTT. It is translated as CASRLGTRNRASDTDTQYF. The chain couples TRBV2 to TRBJ2-3; perhaps D is TRBD1 or TRBD2 (5 bases each). The CDR3 is made up of 19 amino acids. Per the germline V gene, CDR1 is SNHLY and CDR2 is FYNNEI. V lost 6 bases, J lost 2 bases, and 27 bases lay in between.

The V call is TRBV15, the J call TRBJ1-5, with 12 bases lining up with TRBD1. CDR1 and CDR2 from the germline V gene are LNHNV and YYDKDF (reference sequence). This CDR3 region has 19 residues. The trim removed 2 bases at V and 4 bases at J, leaving 12 bases unmatched. Here the CDR3 DNA reads TGTGCCACCAGCAGAAGGGACAGGGGGCGGGTTGAAGGGAATCAGCCCCAGCATTTT. Its translation is CATSRRDRGRVEGNQPQHF.

This chain uses TRBV5-1 with TRBJ2-1, with unresolved D. The ends were cut back, 5 bases at V and 0 bases at J, with 9 bases in the middle. CDR1 and CDR2 (germline): SGHRS, YFSETQ. The CDR3 totals 14 residues. The CDR3 DNA reads TGCGCCAGCAGAGTCGGCTACTCCTACAATGAGCAGTTCTTC. As protein: CASRVGYSYNEQFF.

The genes are TRBV5-4 and TRBJ2-7; D perhaps matches TRBD1 (6 bases). This CDR3 is built from 15 residues. V was cut by 1 base and J by 3 bases, with 14 bases left in between. Looked up from germline, CDR1 is SGHNT and CDR2 is YYREEE (reference sequence). The CDR3 nucleotides are TGTGCCAGCAGCTTGTACTGGACAGAGAGCTACGAGCAGTACTTC. Protein: CASSLYWTESYEQYF.

V is TRBV6-1 and J is TRBJ1-3, with no clear D. CDR3 size: 14 residues. Trimming removed 7 bases from V and 4 bases from J, with 14 bases in between. Germline CDR1 MNHNS, CDR2 SASEGT. This CDR3 reads CASILEAAGNTIYF. The CDR3 region has the DNA TGTGCCAGCATCCTCGAAGCAGCAGGAAACACCATATATTTT.

The rearrangement links TRBV2 to TRBJ2-6; TRBD2 matches 8 bases. Germline lookup yields CDR1 SNHLY and CDR2 FYNNEI. The CDR3 contains 20 residues. V dropped 5 bases and J dropped 0; count of bases not matched to a gene: 15. The CDR3 reads CASSFLTSANLYSGANVLTF. The CDR3 DNA reads TGTGCCAGCAGTTTCCTGACTAGCGCCAACTTATACTCTGGGGCCAACGTCCTGACTTTC.

The chain carries TRBV2 and TRBJ2-3; 8 bases fit TRBD2. CDR1 and CDR2 (germline): SNHLY, FYNNEI. V trimming: 1 base; J trimming: 3 bases; junction bases outside the gene matches: 6. This CDR3 is built from 16 residues. CDR3 sequence (DNA): TGTGCCAGCAGTGAAGGTACGGGAGGGCCTACAGATACGCAGTATTTT. Translating it yields CASSEGTGGPTDTQYF. Using reference TRBV2 and TRBJ2-3 for the parts outside the CDR3, the full variable domain is EPEVTQTPSHQVTQMGQEVILRCVPISNHLYFYWYRQILGQKVEFLVSFYNNEISEKSEIFDDQFSVERPDGSNFTLKIRSTKLEDSAMYFCASSEGTGGPTDTQYFGPGTRLTVL.

This chain connects TRBV11-3 to TRBJ2-7; possible D gene TRBD2, 5 bases. The CDR3 is made up of 15 amino acids. V lost 2 bases and J lost 2, with 13 bases in between. Per the germline V gene, CDR1 is SGHNT and CDR2 is YENEEA. CDR3 loop: CASSLCSVGTYEQYF. The CDR3 nucleotides are TGTGCCAGCAGCTTATGCTCGGTCGGGACCTACGAGCAGTACTTC.

With regard to this clone: At the DNA level, this CDR3 is encoded by other sequences in the same sample as well. The chain joins TRBV19 to TRBJ1-1, with D possibly matching TRBD1 (5 bases). The CDR3 has 13 residues. Per the germline V gene, CDR1 is LNHDA and CDR2 is SQIVND (reference sequence). V dropped 6 bases and J dropped 3 bases, with 11 bases sitting between them. The CDR3 sequence is CASSQQGDTEAFF. The CDR3 nucleotides read TGTGCCAGTAGCCAGCAGGGAGACACTGAAGCTTTCTTT.

This chain links TRBV30 with TRBJ2-3; TRBD2 aligns across 11 bases. The CDR3 has 17 amino acids. The V gene's germline CDR1 is GTSNPN and CDR2 SVGIG (reference sequence). V lost 0 bases, J lost 2 bases, and 7 bases stayed unmatched. The CDR3 region has the DNA TGTGCCTGGAGTGTACTGTCTAGCGGGAGGACCACAGATACGCAGTATTTT. Protein: CAWSVLSSGRTTDTQYF.

This clone appeared a few times. The CDR3 DNA is TGTGCCAGCAGCGCCCGACTAGCGAACTCCTACGAGCAGTACTTC. This codes for CASSARLANSYEQYF. V and J are TRBV7-9 and TRBJ2-7, with 8 bases matching TRBD2. The CDR3 extends over 15 amino acids. Per germline, CDR1 SEHNR and CDR2 FQNEAQ (reference sequence). The J segment lost 0 bases and the V segment lost 5 bases, leaving 6 bases of the junction unmatched.

The DNA for the CDR3 is TGTGCCAGTAGTATGGGGTATGAAAAACTGTTTTTT. Protein product: CASSMGYEKLFF. The chain is built from TRBV19 and TRBJ1-4, with unresolved D. The length of the CDR3 is 12 residues. Germline CDR1 reads LNHDA; CDR2 reads SQIVND (reference sequence). The ends were cut back, 3 bases at V and 6 bases at J, with 5 bases in the middle.

This clone was counted only a few times. The chain recombines TRBV27 with TRBJ2-7, with 9 bases identical to TRBD1. The CDR3 covers 15 residues. V lost 3 bases to trimming and J lost 6 bases; unmatched junction nucleotides: 9. Germline V gene data show CDR1 as MNHEY and CDR2 as SMNVEV (reference sequence). The CDR3 here is CASSFYLQGAGEQYF. DNA for the CDR3: TGTGCCAGCAGTTTTTATTTACAGGGGGCAGGCGAGCAGTACTTC.